The 8 T cell receptor beta chains below come from one sample, sequenced in a study of radiotherapy plus CTLA-4 blockade in lung cancer. Assay used: immunoSEQ multiplex PCR; TCRdb lists only in-frame clones, some missing. This table has 75,000 to 100,000 clones, almost 90% appearing once. Sequenced material: peripheral blood, taken from a patient treated with radiotherapy plus ipilimumab. The receptors originated from a human donor with non-small cell lung cancer that progressed on radiotherapy plus ipilimumab.

The CDR3 loop is CASLVTSSSYEQYF. The CDR3 coding sequence is TGTGCCAGCCTTGTGACTTCAAGCTCCTACGAGCAGTACTTC. The rearrangement uses TRBV5-4 and TRBJ2-7; D remains ambiguous. The germline V gene encodes CDR1 SGHNT and CDR2 YYREEE (reference sequence). V dropped 7 bases and J dropped 0 bases, with 14 bases sitting between them. The CDR3 has 14 amino acids.

Only a few counts were recorded for this clone. The chain uses TRBV6-1 and TRBJ1-1, with no clear D. CDR3 length equals 12 residues. V was clipped by 6 bases and J by 3 bases, with 8 bases between them. CDR1 and CDR2 from the germline V gene are MNHNS and SASEGT. The CDR3 here is CASSLDHTEAFF. The DNA of the CDR3 is TGTGCCAGCAGCCTGGACCACACTGAAGCTTTCTTT.

J is TRBJ2-7 and V is TRBV5-1; 13 bases are a match to TRBD2. J was trimmed by 4 bases and V by 3 bases; bases with no gene match: 7. CDR3 length equals 16 residues. The germline V gene encodes CDR1 SGHRS and CDR2 YFSETQ. The CDR3 loop is CASSYGLAGVEYEQYF. For the CDR3, the DNA is TGCGCCAGCAGCTACGGACTAGCGGGAGTAGAATACGAGCAGTACTTC.

V usage is TRBV20-1 and J usage is TRBJ1-2; D is ambiguous. This CDR3 contains 11 residues. V lost 4 bases to trimming and J lost 7 bases, with 10 bases between them. The germline V gene has CDR1 DFQATT and CDR2 SNEGSKA (reference sequence). DNA for the CDR3: TGCAGTGCTACCGGCCCATCTGGCTACACCTTC. Protein sequence: CSATGPSGYTF.

A few counts support this clone. The chain joins TRBV5-4 to TRBJ2-7, with TRBD2 identical over 13 bases. Germline CDR1 and CDR2: SGHNT and YYREEE (reference sequence). The CDR3 length is 17 residues. V dropped 4 bases and J dropped 6; count of bases not matched to a gene: 13. CDR3 region: CASSPPYSGLAGAEQYF. The DNA for the CDR3 is TGTGCCAGCAGCCCCCCCTACTCAGGACTAGCGGGAGCCGAGCAGTACTTC.

J is TRBJ2-2 and V is TRBV2, with D unclear. In germline, CDR1 is SNHLY, CDR2 FYNNEI. The V end was cut by 7 bases, the J end by 4 bases, with 4 bases between. This CDR3 contains 11 residues. CDR3 in DNA: TGTGCCAGCAAGGTCACCGGGGAGCTGTTTTTT. It specifies CASKVTGELFF.

The V and J genes are TRBV7-2 and TRBJ2-2; D not certain. The CDR3 totals 14 residues. V lost 5 bases and J 4 bases, leaving 11 bases between the germline ends. Germline V lookup: CDR1 SGHTA, CDR2 FQGNSA. The CDR3 sequence: CASSRGSTTGELFF. Here the CDR3 DNA reads TGTGCCAGCAGCCGCGGAAGTACCACCGGGGAGCTGTTTTTT.

The table lists this clone with a count of one. The rearrangement links TRBV5-1 to TRBJ1-1; D unresolved. V dropped 0 bases and J dropped 1 base, with 7 bases sitting between them. The CDR3 consists of 14 residues. Germline CDR1 and CDR2: SGHRS and YFSETQ. CDR3 bases: TGCGCCAGCAGCTTGGAGGGCCCGAACACTGAAGCTTTCTTT. This translates into CASSLEGPNTEAFF.